The 17 T cell receptor beta chains below all came from one sample that was sequenced in a study of blood T cell repertoires in COVID-19. The data were produced by immunoSEQ multiplex PCR, yet TCRdb's version contains in-frame clones alone and is incomplete. The data hold fewer than 90,000 clones, with about three quarters observed a single time. Sequenced sample: peripheral blood. Receptors originate from an elderly woman with acute or convalescent COVID-19.

The chain has TRBV13 and TRBJ1-3; weak D call: TRBD1 (5 bases). In germline, CDR1 is PRHDT, CDR2 FYEKMQ (reference sequence). Trimming took 5 bases from V and 5 from J, leaving 16 bases between them. The CDR3 loop spans 15 amino acids. The CDR3 here is CASSAFGGSRNTIYF. CDR3 sequence (DNA): TGTGCCAGCAGCGCCTTCGGGGGATCGAGAAACACCATATATTTT. Combining the CDR3 with reference TRBV13 and TRBJ1-3 gives the whole variable domain AAGVIQSPRHLIKEKRETATLKCYPIPRHDTVYWYQQGPGQDPQFLISFYEKMQSDKGSIPDRFSAQQFSDYHSELNMSSLELGDSALYFCASSAFGGSRNTIYFGEGSWLTVV.

The V gene is TRBV4-3, the J gene TRBJ2-1; 8 bases match TRBD2. Germline CDR1 and CDR2: LGHNA and YSLEER. This CDR3 is built from 17 residues. V lost 11 bases to trimming and J lost 8 bases; unmatched junction nucleotides: 23. The DNA for the CDR3 is TGCGCCCGCCGCCGGCCCCTCGGTGCGGGGGGTTCCGATGAGCAGTTCTTC. It yields the protein CARRRPLGAGGSDEQFF.

This clone has just a few counts. This sequence joins TRBV6-2 or TRBV6-3 and TRBJ2-7, with 8 bases that match TRBD1. V was pared by 5 bases and J by 5 bases, with 11 bases of the junction left unmatched. The CDR3 is 15 residues long. The germline V gene has CDR1 MNHEY and CDR2 SVGEGT. The chain's CDR3 is CASSPRWTGRNEQYF. DNA for the CDR3: TGTGCCAGCAGTCCCCGTTGGACAGGGAGGAACGAGCAGTACTTC.

The chain couples TRBV7-3 to TRBJ1-3, with 7 bases matching TRBD1. CDR1 and CDR2 from the germline V gene are SGHTA and FQGTGA. The CDR3 runs 16 residues. The junction had 5 bases not matched to a gene; V was cut back by 3 bases and J by 0 bases. CDR3 region: CASSFSGGSSGNTIYF. In nucleotides, the CDR3 is TGTGCCAGCAGCTTTTCAGGGGGAAGCTCTGGAAACACCATATATTTT.

The V call is TRBV18, the J call TRBJ2-1; 7 bases agree with TRBD2. This CDR3 is 14 amino acids long. V lost 1 base, J lost 6 bases, and 3 bases stayed unmatched. The germline gives CDR1 KGHSH, CDR2 LQKENI. As DNA, the CDR3 is TGTGCCAGCTCACCACAGGCGGGAGTCAATGAGCAGTTCTTC. Its translation is CASSPQAGVNEQFF.

This clone showed up many times. This chain joins TRBV10-3 and TRBJ1-2; 7 bases fit TRBD1. CDR3 length: 13 amino acids. The V segment lost 10 bases and the J segment 6 bases; nucleotides outside the gene matches: 11. Germline V gene sequence: CDR1 ENHRY, CDR2 SYGVKD. CDR3: CATQDRSTDGYTF. DNA of the CDR3: TGTGCCACTCAGGACAGGTCAACGGATGGCTACACCTTC.

The gene calls are TRBV6-5 and TRBJ2-7, with 7 bases fitting TRBD1. V shed 11 bases, J shed 5 bases, and the junction held 9 bases outside the gene matches. There are 12 residues in the CDR3. CDR1 and CDR2 from the germline V gene are MNHEY and SVGAGI. The CDR3 coding sequence is TGTGCCCTCTCCCGGGACAGAAACGAGCAGTACTTC. Translating gives CALSRDRNEQYF.

The genes are TRBV15 and TRBJ2-3; 11 bases fit TRBD2. Germline assignment: CDR1 LNHNV and CDR2 YYDKDF (reference sequence). The CDR3 has 16 residues. The ends lost 3 bases at V and 1 base at J; junction bases unmatched: 3. CDR3 nucleotide sequence: TGTGCCACCAGCAGGGGACTAGCGGTCGGCACAGATACGCAGTATTTT. Translation gives CATSRGLAVGTDTQYF. Filled out from reference TRBV15 and TRBJ2-3, the complete variable domain reads DAMVIQNPRYQVTQFGKPVTLSCSQTLNHNVMYWYQQKSSQAPKLLFHYYDKDFNNEADTPDNFQSRRPNTSFCFLDIRSPGLGDTAMYLCATSRGLAVGTDTQYFGPGTRLTVL.

This clone has a handful of counts. This sequence joins TRBV18 and TRBJ1-2; D may be TRBD1 (6 bases). Germline V CDR1 and CDR2: KGHSH, LQKENI. Trimming left V 4 bases short and J 4 bases short, with 16 bases between. This CDR3 region has 15 residues. CDR3 protein: CASSLLGGNSYGYTF. CDR3 sequence (DNA): TGTGCCAGCTCACTTCTAGGGGGAAATAGCTATGGCTACACCTTC. The variable domain in full, completed from reference TRBV18 and TRBJ1-2, reads NAGVMQNPRHLVRRRGQEARLRCSPMKGHSHVYWYRQLPEEGLKFMVYLQKENIIDESGMPKERFSAEFPKEGPSILRIQQVVRGDSAAYFCASSLLGGNSYGYTFGSGTRLTVV.

This chain connects TRBV6-2 or TRBV6-3 to TRBJ2-7, with 9 bases lining up with TRBD1. V was pared by 4 bases and J by 6 bases, with 10 bases of the junction left unmatched. CDR1 MNHEY and CDR2 SVGEGT come from the germline V gene. The CDR3 is 15 amino acids. The CDR3 nucleotides are TGTGCCAGCAGTTTTGTTACAGGGGGCCGTGGCGAGCAGTACTTC. This translates into CASSFVTGGRGEQYF.

This sequence joins TRBV14 and TRBJ1-5, with unresolved D. Trimming took 2 bases from V and 2 from J, leaving 4 bases between them. The CDR3 runs to 13 residues. The germline CDR1 and CDR2 sequences are SGHDN and FVKESK. Here the CDR3 reads CASSQSGNQPQHF. Written as DNA, the CDR3 is TGTGCCAGCAGCCAATCCGGCAATCAGCCCCAGCATTTT.

The rearrangement links TRBV19 to TRBJ2-1; no reliable D call. The CDR3 sequence is 18 residues long. Germline lookup yields CDR1 LNHDA and CDR2 SQIVND (reference sequence). Between the trimmed V and J ends, which lost 5 bases and 1 base, there was a span of 21 bases. The CDR3 DNA reads TGTGCCAGTAGTCCCCTTGGATTAGCCTCGAATTCCTACAATGAGCAGTTCTTC. This sequence encodes CASSPLGLASNSYNEQFF.

V gene TRBV19 combines with J gene TRBJ1-2; perhaps TRBD1 as D (5 bases). Germline V gene sequence: CDR1 LNHDA, CDR2 SQIVND (reference sequence). This CDR3 region has 16 residues. Trimming removed 5 bases from V and 4 bases from J, with 20 bases in between. CDR3 nucleotide sequence: TGTGCCAGTAGTGTCGGGTTTGGGGAGGGGAGCTATGGCTACACCTTC. This translates into CASSVGFGEGSYGYTF.

This clone has a handful of counts. The gene calls are TRBV27 and TRBJ2-7; D unresolved. Between the trimmed V and J ends, which lost 5 bases and 2 bases, there was a span of 13 bases. The CDR3 has 14 residues. Germline values: CDR1 MNHEY, CDR2 SMNVEV (reference sequence). The CDR3 here is CASSHTFGPYEQYF. The CDR3 nucleotides are TGTGCCAGCAGTCATACGTTTGGCCCCTACGAGCAGTACTTC.

V is TRBV10-3 and J is TRBJ1-1, with D perhaps matching TRBD1 (5 bases). V gave up 3 bases and J gave up 7 bases, with 15 bases separating them. The CDR3 runs 14 residues. Germline CDR1 reads ENHRY; CDR2 reads SYGVKD. In DNA form, the CDR3 reads TGTGCCATCAGTGAATTTGGGCAGGGAGGTGAAGCTTTCTTT. As protein: CAISEFGQGGEAFF.

The chain uses TRBV29-1 and TRBJ1-5, with D possibly TRBD1 on 5 matching bases. Trimming pared 7 bases from V and 4 bases from J, leaving 17 bases between. Germline V gives CDR1 SQVTM, CDR2 ANQGSEA. The CDR3 is 14 amino acids. The CDR3 here is CSAPARDWNQPQHF. The DNA for the CDR3 is TGCAGCGCCCCAGCCCGGGACTGGAATCAGCCCCAGCATTTT.

J is TRBJ1-2 and V is TRBV5-1; D is perhaps TRBD1 (5 bases). CDR1 and CDR2 (germline): SGHRS, YFSETQ. The CDR3 runs to 16 residues. The V end lost 5 bases, the J end lost 4 bases, and 21 bases lay between the germline ends. CDR3 sequence: CASSQNQGQSGYGYTF. In nucleotides, the CDR3 is TGCGCCAGCAGTCAAAATCAGGGCCAGTCAGGCTATGGCTACACCTTC. Full variable domain (outside the CDR3, taken from reference TRBV5-1 and TRBJ1-2): KAGVTQTPRYLIKTRGQQVTLSCSPISGHRSVSWYQQTPGQGLQFLFEYFSETQRNKGNFPGRFSGRQFSNSRSEMNVSTLELGDSALYLCASSQNQGQSGYGYTFGSGTRLTVV.